The 27 T cell receptor beta chains below come from one sample, sequenced in a study of blood T cells in healthy people across ages. The authors ran a second PCR of about 6 to 11 cycles using a sample-barcoded 5' primer and a J-beta primer mix. TCRdb redid the calling of the 5' RACE reads with MiXCR, one entry per CDR3 protein. The repertoire includes about 570,000 distinct CDR3 sequences, 25% to 30% of them detected once, and 15% to 20% sits in the top ten. The sequenced material came from blood. The source of these receptors is a woman in her 70s in good health.

The rearrangement links TRBV12-3 or TRBV12-4 to TRBJ1-2, with a possible D match to TRBD1 (5 bases). The length of the CDR3 is 13 residues. Trimming removed 8 bases at V and 5 bases at J, with 15 bases between. The CDR3 loop reads CASLSQGGYGYTF. Written as DNA, the CDR3 is TGTGCCAGCCTATCCCAGGGAGGTTATGGCTACACCTTC.

CDR3 protein: CASSSHLETQYF. The CDR3 DNA sequence: TGTGCCAGCAGCTCACATTTGGAGACCCAGTACTTC. The gene calls are TRBV7-2 and TRBJ2-5; D ambiguous. The CDR3 is 12 residues long. CDR1 is SGHTA, CDR2 FQGNSA, per germline. With 4 bases removed from V and 5 bases from J, the gap between germline ends came to 8 bases. The full variable domain, in which reference TRBV7-2 and TRBJ2-5 provide the parts outside the CDR3, is GAGVSQSPSNKVTEKGKDVELRCDPISGHTALYWYRQSLGQGLEFLIYFQGNSAPDKSGLPSDRFSAERTGGSVSTLTIQRTQQEDSAVYLCASSSHLETQYFGPGTRLLVL.

This clonotype occurred a few times. This sequence joins TRBV7-9 and TRBJ2-3; D is unclear. V lost 6 bases and J lost 1, with 8 bases in between. Germline lookup yields CDR1 SEHNR and CDR2 FQNEAQ (reference sequence). The CDR3 is 13 residues long. DNA for the CDR3: TGTGCCAGCAGTAATGAAGGCACAGATACGCAGTATTTT. This gives the protein CASSNEGTDTQYF.

This sequence joins TRBV18 and TRBJ1-4, with a tentative D call TRBD1 (5 bases). V shed 2 bases and J shed 11 bases, with 15 bases lying between them. This CDR3 region has 14 residues. Per the germline V gene, CDR1 is KGHSH and CDR2 is LQKENI. CDR3 region: CASSPLGRDDKLFF. Here the CDR3 DNA reads TGTGCCAGCTCACCATTGGGCAGGGACGACAAACTGTTTTTT.

CDR3 bases: TGTGCCAGCAGCCGGGGCGAGGTAGCAGGTGGCTACACCTTC. Its translation: CASSRGEVAGGYTF. This chain connects TRBV9 to TRBJ1-2, with D possibly being TRBD1 (5 bases). Between the trimmed V and J ends, which lost 4 bases and 7 bases, there was a span of 17 bases. Germline V gene data show CDR1 as SGDLS and CDR2 as YYNGEE. The CDR3 runs 14 residues.

The genes are TRBV20-1 and TRBJ1-2, with D possibly TRBD1 on 6 matching bases. Between the trimmed V and J ends, which lost 6 bases and 6 bases, there was a span of 14 bases. This CDR3 contains 12 residues. Germline values: CDR1 DFQATT, CDR2 SNEGSKA (reference sequence). CDR3 DNA sequence: TGCAGTGCCCCGGCGCGGGGGCATGGCTACACCTTC. Translating it yields CSAPARGHGYTF.

In its sample, this clonotype was seen a few times. The CDR3, as DNA: TGCGCCAGCAGCCAAGATTTAGGGACAGGTTCTTACGAGCAGTACTTC. Its translation is CASSQDLGTGSYEQYF. The V and J genes are TRBV4-3 and TRBJ2-7; 8 bases map to TRBD1. Germline CDR1 is LGHNA and CDR2 is YSLEER. This CDR3 is built from 16 residues. After removal of 0 bases from V and 4 bases from J, the junction contained 8 bases not matched to a gene.

The chain uses TRBV19 and TRBJ2-2, with a possible D match to TRBD2 (5 bases). The germline V and J ends were trimmed by 7 bases and 1 base, with 10 bases remaining between them. This CDR3 contains 14 residues. CDR1 LNHDA and CDR2 SQIVND come from the germline V gene (reference sequence). The CDR3 DNA reads as TGTGCCAGTACTTTCGGGAAGAACACCGGGGAGCTGTTTTTT. The encoded protein is CASTFGKNTGELFF.

This clonotype was observed a few times. The rearrangement joins TRBV12-3 or TRBV12-4 to TRBJ2-2, with 10 bases aligning to TRBD1. V shed 5 bases, J shed 6 bases, and the junction held 9 bases outside the gene matches. The CDR3 is 16 amino acids. For the CDR3, the DNA is TGTGCCAGCAGTCCACCCTCCGACAGGGGGCCCGGGGAGCTGTTTTTT. Its translation: CASSPPSDRGPGELFF.

The chain's CDR3 is CSAGNQETQYF. The CDR3 DNA is TGCAGTGCTGGTAACCAAGAGACCCAGTACTTC. The chain is built from TRBV20-1 and TRBJ2-5, with D hard to call. The CDR3 extends over 11 amino acids. V lost 5 bases, J lost 0 bases, and 4 bases lay in between. Germline V lookup: CDR1 DFQATT, CDR2 SNEGSKA (reference sequence).

Only a few counts were recorded for this clonotype. This chain joins TRBV5-1 and TRBJ2-1, with D perhaps matching TRBD2 (6 bases). This CDR3 spans 13 amino acids. The germline V gene encodes CDR1 SGHRS and CDR2 YFSETQ. V dropped 5 bases and J dropped 8 bases, with 14 bases sitting between them. The chain's CDR3 is CASRTPWGDEQFF. DNA for the CDR3: TGCGCCAGCAGGACGCCGTGGGGGGATGAGCAGTTCTTC. Drawing the rest from reference TRBV5-1 and TRBJ2-1, the complete variable domain is KAGVTQTPRYLIKTRGQQVTLSCSPISGHRSVSWYQQTPGQGLQFLFEYFSETQRNKGNFPGRFSGRQFSNSRSEMNVSTLELGDSALYLCASRTPWGDEQFFGPGTRLTVL.

The J gene is TRBJ2-4, the V gene TRBV28, with TRBD2 matching 8 bases. Germline V gene data show CDR1 as MDHEN and CDR2 as SYDVKM. V trimming: 6 bases; J trimming: 7 bases; junction bases outside the gene matches: 8. The CDR3 totals 14 residues. CDR3 nucleotide sequence: TGTGCCAGCAGCGGACACACGGGAGGGAACATTCAGTACTTC. Residues: CASSGHTGGNIQYF.

The chain combines TRBV7-9 with TRBJ2-1, with D unresolved. The J call may be faulty, since TRBJ2-7 better matches the DNA end. CDR1 and CDR2 from the germline V gene are SEHNR and FQNEAQ (reference sequence). The CDR3 has 12 residues. The CDR3 DNA is TGTGCCAGCAGCTCCGAGATTTACGAGCAGTACTTC. Its translation is CASSSEIYEQYF.

This clonotype has at least ten counts. The genes are TRBV7-3 and TRBJ2-5, with TRBD1 matching 8 bases. Judging by the DNA end, TRBJ2-1 fits better; the J call may be wrong. From germline, CDR1 is SGHTA and CDR2 FQGTGA. This CDR3 is 15 amino acids long. In nucleotides, the CDR3 is TGTGCCAGCAGCCCATCCAGGGGGCTGGACAATGAGCAGTTCTTC. Translation gives CASSPSRGLDNEQFF.

This clonotype showed up just a few times. The chain has TRBV7-3 and TRBJ1-1, with D perhaps TRBD1 (5 bases). V dropped 0 bases and J dropped 5 bases, with 13 bases sitting between them. Germline CDR1 is SGHTA and CDR2 is FQGTGA. The CDR3 length is 15 residues. In nucleotides, the CDR3 is TGTGCCAGCAGCTTAACCGGGCAGGGTGGAACTGAAGCTTTCTTT. Its protein product is CASSLTGQGGTEAFF.

This clonotype was found once. The chain couples TRBV20-1 to TRBJ2-1; D may be TRBD1 (6 bases). Trimming stripped 2 bases from V and 1 base from J, with 18 bases between. This CDR3 has 17 residues. Germline V lookup: CDR1 DFQATT, CDR2 SNEGSKA (reference sequence). In nucleotides, the CDR3 is TGCAGTGCTAGAACGCAAACCGGGACACCTTCCTACAATGAGCAGTTCTTC. It yields the protein CSARTQTGTPSYNEQFF.

This clonotype was detected a few times. An end of the junction differs from the germline gene, which may be a read error. The chain uses TRBV5-1 and TRBJ2-3, with 7 bases lining up with TRBD2. The CDR3 has 14 amino acids. Germline loops: CDR1 SGHRS, CDR2 YFSETQ. The CDR3 loop is CASSLGAGIDTQYF. CDR3 in DNA: TGTGCCAGCAGCTTGGGAGCGGGGATTGATACGCAGTATTTT.

A few counts support this clonotype. The V gene is TRBV20-1, the J gene TRBJ2-1, with 11 bases identical to TRBD2. CDR1 and CDR2 from the germline V gene are DFQATT and SNEGSKA (reference sequence). The CDR3 runs 15 residues. V trimming: 6 bases; J trimming: 2 bases; junction bases outside the gene matches: 6. The CDR3 DNA reads TGCAGTGCCCACATAGCGGGGGGGACCTACAATGAGCAGTTCTTC. This translates into CSAHIAGGTYNEQFF.

The chain carries TRBV19 and TRBJ1-5; D might be TRBD1 (6 bases). The germline V gene encodes CDR1 LNHDA and CDR2 SQIVND (reference sequence). V was trimmed by 6 bases and J by 10 bases, leaving 13 bases between them. The CDR3 consists of 12 residues. CDR3 in amino acids: CASRRQDSPQHF. In nucleotides, the CDR3 is TGTGCCAGTAGACGACAGGACAGTCCCCAGCATTTT.

This clonotype came up many times. V is TRBV3-1 and J is TRBJ1-1; TRBD1 is a possible D gene (5 bases). The CDR3 is 17 amino acids. V lost 1 base and J lost 3, with 18 bases in between. The V gene's germline CDR1 is LGHDT and CDR2 YNNKEL (reference sequence). CDR3 DNA sequence: TGTGCCAGCAGCCAAGCTTGGGAGGAAGTGGGGGACACTGAAGCTTTCTTT. It specifies CASSQAWEEVGDTEAFF.

V is TRBV7-2 and J is TRBJ1-4; 9 bases line up with TRBD1. The CDR3 consists of 15 residues. With V trimmed by 5 bases and J by 8 bases, 9 bases remained unmatched. Germline CDR1 and CDR2: SGHTA and FQGNSA. The CDR3 loop reads CASSPQGAGREKLFF. The CDR3 DNA is TGTGCCAGCAGCCCACAGGGGGCAGGGCGGGAAAAACTGTTTTTT. The full variable domain, in which reference TRBV7-2 and TRBJ1-4 provide the parts outside the CDR3, is GAGVSQSPSNKVTEKGKDVELRCDPISGHTALYWYRQSLGQGLEFLIYFQGNSAPDKSGLPSDRFSAERTGGSVSTLTIQRTQQEDSAVYLCASSPQGAGREKLFFGSGTQLSVL.

The chain has TRBV4-2 and TRBJ2-5; possibly TRBD1 or TRBD2 for D (5 bases each). This CDR3 is built from 14 residues. V was clipped by 0 bases and J by 3 bases, with 8 bases between them. Germline CDR1 LGHNA, CDR2 YNFKEQ. The CDR3 sequence is CASSQEWGKETQYF. CDR3 coding DNA: TGTGCCAGCAGCCAAGAGTGGGGGAAAGAGACCCAGTACTTC.

In its sample, this clonotype was seen once. The chain carries TRBV29-1 and TRBJ2-3, with D maybe TRBD1 (6 bases). Germline V lookup: CDR1 SQVTM, CDR2 ANQGSEA. This CDR3 is built from 13 residues. V was cut by 1 base and J by 3 bases, with 8 bases left in between. In DNA, the CDR3 is TGCAGCGTTGAAGTCCAGGGGACAGATACGCAGTATTTT. This gives the protein CSVEVQGTDTQYF.

There are a few counts of this clonotype. This chain uses TRBV7-9 with TRBJ2-1; 7 bases are shared with TRBD1. Per the germline V gene, CDR1 is SEHNR and CDR2 is FQNEAQ (reference sequence). After removal of 5 bases from V and 6 bases from J, the junction contained 16 bases not matched to a gene. CDR3 length equals 17 residues. The CDR3 coding sequence is TGTGCCAGCAGCCTAAGGGGGCGCGTGATAGAATTCAATGAGCAGTTCTTC. Translating it yields CASSLRGRVIEFNEQFF.

J is TRBJ2-5 and V is TRBV20-1, with a possible D match to TRBD2 (6 bases). The germline V gene encodes CDR1 DFQATT and CDR2 SNEGSKA (reference sequence). The CDR3 contains 13 residues. V lost 1 base and J lost 2, with 8 bases in between. The CDR3, as DNA: TGCAGTGCTAGAGCACTAGCTCAAGAGACCCAGTACTTC. It encodes CSARALAQETQYF.

This clonotype was seen a handful of times. The chain recombines TRBV18 with TRBJ2-1; 10 bases match TRBD2. V lost 2 bases to trimming and J lost 5 bases; unmatched junction nucleotides: 9. This CDR3 has 17 amino acids. CDR1 is KGHSH and CDR2 is LQKENI in the germline V gene. The CDR3 DNA is TGTGCCAGCTCACCAATTTTCCTAGCGGGGGCCGACAATGAGCAGTTCTTC. Its translation: CASSPIFLAGADNEQFF.

This clonotype was detected ten times or more. The chain couples TRBV20-1 to TRBJ1-5; D possibly corresponds to TRBD1 (6 bases). The CDR3 is 14 amino acids. V shed 6 bases and J shed 4 bases, with 16 bases lying between them. Per the germline V gene, CDR1 is DFQATT and CDR2 is SNEGSKA (reference sequence). Here the CDR3 reads CSAREGGGNQPQHF. The CDR3 DNA reads TGCAGTGCCCGGGAGGGGGGGGGAAATCAGCCCCAGCATTTT.